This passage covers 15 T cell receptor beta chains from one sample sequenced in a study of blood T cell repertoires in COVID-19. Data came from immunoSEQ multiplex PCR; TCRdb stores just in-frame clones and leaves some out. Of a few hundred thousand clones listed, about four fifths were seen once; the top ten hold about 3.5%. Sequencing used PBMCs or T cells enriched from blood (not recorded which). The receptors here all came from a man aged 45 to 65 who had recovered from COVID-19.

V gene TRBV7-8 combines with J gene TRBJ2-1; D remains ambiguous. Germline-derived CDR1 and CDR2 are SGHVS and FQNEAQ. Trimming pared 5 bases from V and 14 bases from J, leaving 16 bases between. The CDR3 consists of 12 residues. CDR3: CASSLLGAHEFF. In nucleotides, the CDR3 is TGTGCCAGCAGCCTCCTTGGAGCGCACGAGTTCTTC.

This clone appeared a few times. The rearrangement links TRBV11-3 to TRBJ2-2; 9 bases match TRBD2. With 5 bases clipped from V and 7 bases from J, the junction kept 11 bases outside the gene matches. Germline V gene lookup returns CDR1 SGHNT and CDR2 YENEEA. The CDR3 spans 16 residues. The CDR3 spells CASSVVGGRGGGELFF. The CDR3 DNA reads TGTGCCAGCAGCGTGGTTGGCGGGAGGGGCGGCGGGGAGCTGTTTTTT. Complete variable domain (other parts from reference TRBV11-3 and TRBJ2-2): EAGVVQSPRYKIIEKKQPVAFWCNPISGHNTLYWYLQNLGQGPELLIRYENEEAVDDSQLPKDRFSAERLKGVDSTLKIQPAELGDSAVYLCASSVVGGRGGGELFFGEGSRLTVL.

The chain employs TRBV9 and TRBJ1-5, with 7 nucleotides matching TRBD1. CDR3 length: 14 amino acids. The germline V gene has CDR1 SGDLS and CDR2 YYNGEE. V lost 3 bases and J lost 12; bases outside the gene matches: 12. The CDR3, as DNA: TGTGCCAGCAGCGCCCCCGGGACAAACAGGGGCCAGCATTTT. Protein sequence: CASSAPGTNRGQHF.

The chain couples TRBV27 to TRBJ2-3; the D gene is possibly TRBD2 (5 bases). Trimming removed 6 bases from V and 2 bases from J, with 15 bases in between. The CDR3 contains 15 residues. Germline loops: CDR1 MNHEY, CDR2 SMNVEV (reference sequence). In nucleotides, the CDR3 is TGTGCCAGCAGCTCCATGGACTTATCCACAGATACGCAGTATTTT. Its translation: CASSSMDLSTDTQYF.

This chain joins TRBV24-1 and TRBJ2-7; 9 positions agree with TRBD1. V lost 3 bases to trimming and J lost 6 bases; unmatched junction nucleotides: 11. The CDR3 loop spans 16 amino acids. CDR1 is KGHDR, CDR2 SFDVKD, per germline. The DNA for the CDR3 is TGTGCCACCAGTGATGGGTTTAGGGACAGGGCCAGCGAGCAGTACTTC. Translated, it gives CATSDGFRDRASEQYF.

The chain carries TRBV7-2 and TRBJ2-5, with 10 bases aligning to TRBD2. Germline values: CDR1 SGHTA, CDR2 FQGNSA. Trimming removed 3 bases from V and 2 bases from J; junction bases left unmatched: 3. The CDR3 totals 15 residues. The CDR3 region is CASSFGAGGQETQYF. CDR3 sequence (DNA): TGTGCCAGCAGCTTCGGAGCGGGAGGGCAAGAGACCCAGTACTTC.

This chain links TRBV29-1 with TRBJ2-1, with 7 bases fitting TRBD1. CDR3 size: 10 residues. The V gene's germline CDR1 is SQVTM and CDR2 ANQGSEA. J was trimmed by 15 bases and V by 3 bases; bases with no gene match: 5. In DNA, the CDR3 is TGCAGCGTTGACACAGGGGTGCCGTTCTTC. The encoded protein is CSVDTGVPFF.

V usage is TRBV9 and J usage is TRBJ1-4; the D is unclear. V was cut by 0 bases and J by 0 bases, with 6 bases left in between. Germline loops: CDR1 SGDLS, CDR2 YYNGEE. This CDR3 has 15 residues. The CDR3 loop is CASSVATATNEKLFF. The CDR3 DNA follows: TGTGCCAGCAGCGTAGCCACTGCAACTAATGAAAAACTGTTTTTT.

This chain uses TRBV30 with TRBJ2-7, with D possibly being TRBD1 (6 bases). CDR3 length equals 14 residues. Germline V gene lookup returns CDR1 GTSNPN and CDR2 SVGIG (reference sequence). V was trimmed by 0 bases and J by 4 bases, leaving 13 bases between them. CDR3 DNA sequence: TGTGCCTGGAGTGTACATGGCAGGGGTTACGAGCAGTACTTC. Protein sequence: CAWSVHGRGYEQYF.

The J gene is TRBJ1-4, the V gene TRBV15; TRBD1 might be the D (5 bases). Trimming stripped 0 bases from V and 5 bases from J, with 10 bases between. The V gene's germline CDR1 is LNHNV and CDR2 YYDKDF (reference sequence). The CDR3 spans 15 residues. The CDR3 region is CATSRDGRGNEKLFF. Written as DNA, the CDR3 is TGTGCCACCAGCAGAGATGGGCGGGGCAATGAAAAACTGTTTTTT.

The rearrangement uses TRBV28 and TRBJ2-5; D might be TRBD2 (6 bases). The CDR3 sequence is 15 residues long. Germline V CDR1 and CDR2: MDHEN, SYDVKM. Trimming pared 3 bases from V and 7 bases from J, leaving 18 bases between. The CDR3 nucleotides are TGTGCCAGCAGTTTCCCAAGCGGGCCGCACGGGACCCAGTACTTC. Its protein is CASSFPSGPHGTQYF.

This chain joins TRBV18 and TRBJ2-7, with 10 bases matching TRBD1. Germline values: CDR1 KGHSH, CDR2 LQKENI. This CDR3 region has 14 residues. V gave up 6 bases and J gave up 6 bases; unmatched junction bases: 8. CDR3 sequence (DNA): TGTGCCAGCTCTCCCGGGACAGGGGAACTCGAGCAGTACTTC. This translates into CASSPGTGELEQYF.

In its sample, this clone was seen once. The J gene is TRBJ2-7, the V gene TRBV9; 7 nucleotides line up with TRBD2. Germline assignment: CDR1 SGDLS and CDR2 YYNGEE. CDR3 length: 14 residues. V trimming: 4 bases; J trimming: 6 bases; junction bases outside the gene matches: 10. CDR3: CASSPRREVGEQYF. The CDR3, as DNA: TGTGCCAGCAGCCCCAGACGGGAGGTTGGCGAGCAGTACTTC.

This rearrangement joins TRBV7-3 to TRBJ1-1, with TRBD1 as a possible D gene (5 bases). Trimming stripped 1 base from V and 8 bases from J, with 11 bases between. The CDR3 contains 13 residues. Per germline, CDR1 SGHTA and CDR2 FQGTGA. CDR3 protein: CASSLIKGREAFF. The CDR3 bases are TGTGCCAGCAGCTTAATAAAGGGGAGGGAAGCTTTCTTT.

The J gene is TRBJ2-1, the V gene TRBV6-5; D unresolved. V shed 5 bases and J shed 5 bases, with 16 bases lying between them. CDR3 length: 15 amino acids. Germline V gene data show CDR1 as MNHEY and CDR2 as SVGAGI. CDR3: CASSQRPEGNNEQFF. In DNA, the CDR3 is TGTGCCAGCAGTCAGCGACCAGAAGGAAACAATGAGCAGTTCTTC.